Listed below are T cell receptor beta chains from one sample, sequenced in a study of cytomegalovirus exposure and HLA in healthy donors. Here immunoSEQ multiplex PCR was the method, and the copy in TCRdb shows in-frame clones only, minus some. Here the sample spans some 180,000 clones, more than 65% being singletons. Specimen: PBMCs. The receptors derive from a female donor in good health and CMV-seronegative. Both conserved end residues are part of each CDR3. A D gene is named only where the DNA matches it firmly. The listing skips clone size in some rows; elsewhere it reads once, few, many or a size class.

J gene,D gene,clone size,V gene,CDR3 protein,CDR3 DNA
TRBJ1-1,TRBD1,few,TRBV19,CASSIWQGVDTEAFF,TGTGCCAGTAGTATATGGCAGGGGGTGGACACTGAAGCTTTCTTT
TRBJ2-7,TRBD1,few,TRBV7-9,CASSEYGTGLDEQYF,TGTGCCAGCAGTGAATATGGGACAGGGTTGGACGAGCAGTACTTC
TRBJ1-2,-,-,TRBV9,CASSQRLQGTAYGYTF,TGTGCCAGCAGCCAAAGACTACAGGGTACCGCCTATGGCTACACCTTC
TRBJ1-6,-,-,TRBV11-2,CASSHGRSYNSPLHF,TGTGCCAGCAGCCACGGTCGCTCCTATAATTCACCCCTCCACTTT
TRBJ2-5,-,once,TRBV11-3,CASSLGGSRSGGTQYF,TGTGCCAGCAGCTTAGGAGGTAGCCGAAGTGGAGGGACCCAGTACTTC
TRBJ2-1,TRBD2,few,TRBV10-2,CASSEWGLAGDLRNEQFF,TGCGCCAGCAGTGAGTGGGGACTAGCGGGGGACCTACGGAATGAGCAGTTCTTC
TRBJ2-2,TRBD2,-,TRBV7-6,CASSLGTSGSPGELFF,TGTGCCAGCAGCTTAGGGACTAGCGGGAGCCCCGGGGAGCTGTTTTTT
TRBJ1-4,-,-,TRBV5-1,CASSLDSNEKLFF,TGCGCCAGCAGCTTGGACAGTAATGAAAAACTGTTTTTT
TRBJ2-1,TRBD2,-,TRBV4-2,CASSQETSGSHEQFF,TGTGCCAGCAGCCAAGAAACTAGCGGGAGCCATGAGCAGTTCTTC
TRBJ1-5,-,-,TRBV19,CASSTLSNQPQHF,TGTGCCAGTAGTACCCTGAGCAATCAGCCCCAGCATTTT
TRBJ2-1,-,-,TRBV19,CASSISGRANNEQFF,TGTGCCAGTAGTATATCCGGGAGAGCCAACAATGAGCAGTTCTTC
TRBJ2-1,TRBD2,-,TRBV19,CASSTLRTSGSGYNEQFF,TGTGCCAGTAGTACCCTCCGGACTAGCGGGAGTGGATACAATGAGCAGTTCTTC
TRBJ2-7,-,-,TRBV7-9,CASSPPGMAAIYEQYF,TGTGCCAGCAGCCCCCCCGGGATGGCGGCTATCTACGAGCAGTACTTC
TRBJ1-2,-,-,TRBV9,CASSVGGAPDGYTF,TGTGCCAGCAGCGTAGGGGGCGCCCCGGATGGCTACACCTTC
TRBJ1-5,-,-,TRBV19,CASTHSRQPNQPQHF,TGTGCCAGTACCCACTCCAGACAGCCTAATCAGCCCCAGCATTTT